A selection of T cell receptor beta chains follows, all from one sample in a study of blood T cell repertoires in COVID-19. Sequenced by immunoSEQ multiplex PCR; TCRdb stores in-frame clones only, minus some. The table has roughly 250,000 clones, 70% to 90% seen once. Specimen: PBMCs or T cells enriched from blood (not recorded which). The receptors here all came from a man aged 50-60 years who had been exposed to COVID-19. The CDR3 runs from the conserved cysteine through the conserved F or W. Fields, in order: J gene, clone size, D gene, V gene, CDR3 DNA, CDR3 protein. D genes are given only for firm matches. Some rows have no size entry. The others give once, few or many, or a class for an expanded clone.

j_call: TRBJ1-5; clone_size: .; d_call: .; v_call: TRBV4-1; cdr3_nt: TGCGCCAGCAGCCAAGAAGCCTTGCCGCCCCAGCATTTT; cdr3_aa: CASSQEALPPQHF
j_call: TRBJ2-2; clone_size: .; d_call: TRBD2; v_call: TRBV6-5; cdr3_nt: TGTGCCAGCAGTTACACTGCGGGAGGGGTCACCGGGGAGCTGTTTTTT; cdr3_aa: CASSYTAGGVTGELFF
j_call: TRBJ2-4; clone_size: .; d_call: .; v_call: TRBV7-2; cdr3_nt: TGTGCCAGCAGCTTAGGGGATCCCGGGAGAGCCAAAAACATTCAGTACTTC; cdr3_aa: CASSLGDPGRAKNIQYF
j_call: TRBJ1-1; clone_size: .; d_call: TRBD1; v_call: TRBV5-6; cdr3_nt: TGTGCCAGCAGCCCCCGGACAGGGAGCGCTGAAGCTTTCTTT; cdr3_aa: CASSPRTGSAEAFF
j_call: TRBJ2-7; clone_size: .; d_call: .; v_call: TRBV5-6; cdr3_nt: TGTGCCAGCAACACTCCAGGATCCTACGAGCAGTACTTC; cdr3_aa: CASNTPGSYEQYF
j_call: TRBJ2-5; clone_size: .; d_call: TRBD1; v_call: TRBV6-5; cdr3_nt: TGTGCCAGCAATGTACCGGGACAGGGCCATGAGACCCAGTACTTC; cdr3_aa: CASNVPGQGHETQYF
j_call: TRBJ1-1; clone_size: many; d_call: TRBD1; v_call: TRBV20-1; cdr3_nt: TGCAGTGCTAGTGACCAACAGGGGAGCACTGAAGCTTTCTTT; cdr3_aa: CSASDQQGSTEAFF
j_call: TRBJ1-5; clone_size: .; d_call: .; v_call: TRBV6-5; cdr3_nt: TGTGCCAGCAGGAACAAAAATCAGCCCCAGCATTTT; cdr3_aa: CASRNKNQPQHF
j_call: TRBJ1-2; clone_size: .; d_call: TRBD1; v_call: TRBV28; cdr3_nt: TGTGCCAGCAGTTTAACAGGGGGCTATGGCTACACCTTC; cdr3_aa: CASSLTGGYGYTF
j_call: TRBJ1-3; clone_size: .; d_call: .; v_call: TRBV5-1; cdr3_nt: TGCGCCAGCAGCGCGGCGGGGACCTCTGGAAACACCATATATTTT; cdr3_aa: CASSAAGTSGNTIYF
j_call: TRBJ1-1; clone_size: .; d_call: .; v_call: TRBV6-1; cdr3_nt: TGTGCCAGCAGTGATCCGGGACATTTGAACACTGAAGCTTTCTTT; cdr3_aa: CASSDPGHLNTEAFF
j_call: TRBJ2-6; clone_size: .; d_call: .; v_call: TRBV19; cdr3_nt: TGTGCCAGTAGTATGCCCCTTCGGGATTCTGGGGCCAACGTCCTGACTTTC; cdr3_aa: CASSMPLRDSGANVLTF
j_call: TRBJ1-6; clone_size: .; d_call: .; v_call: TRBV18; cdr3_nt: TGTGCCAGCTCACCTCAGGGTGAGAATTCACCCCTCCACTTT; cdr3_aa: CASSPQGENSPLHF
j_call: TRBJ2-2; clone_size: .; d_call: .; v_call: TRBV28; cdr3_nt: TGTGCCAGCCGAGCCGCCTTGAACACCGGGGAGCTGTTTTTT; cdr3_aa: CASRAALNTGELFF
j_call: TRBJ2-1; clone_size: .; d_call: TRBD1; v_call: TRBV5-1; cdr3_nt: TGCGCCAGCAATCCGGGACAGTCTCTTGAGCAGTTCTTC; cdr3_aa: CASNPGQSLEQFF
j_call: TRBJ1-5; clone_size: .; d_call: .; v_call: TRBV24-1; cdr3_nt: TGTGCCACCAGTCCAGACAGTTATCAGCCCCAGCATTTT; cdr3_aa: CATSPDSYQPQHF
j_call: TRBJ1-4; clone_size: .; d_call: .; v_call: TRBV2; cdr3_nt: TGTGCCAGCACTTACAGGACGGAGAATGAAAAACTGTTTTTT; cdr3_aa: CASTYRTENEKLFF
j_call: TRBJ2-1; clone_size: .; d_call: .; v_call: TRBV6-5; cdr3_nt: TGTGCCAGCAGTTACGGTGGGGCGACGAGCTACAATGAGCAGTTCTTC; cdr3_aa: CASSYGGATSYNEQFF
j_call: TRBJ2-1; clone_size: .; d_call: .; v_call: TRBV29-1; cdr3_nt: TGCAGCGTTGACCGGCGGGATGAGCAGTTCTTC; cdr3_aa: CSVDRRDEQFF
j_call: TRBJ1-2; clone_size: .; d_call: .; v_call: TRBV5-1; cdr3_nt: TGCGCCAGCAGCTCGACAGCAAACTATGGCTACACCTTC; cdr3_aa: CASSSTANYGYTF
j_call: TRBJ2-5; clone_size: few; d_call: .; v_call: TRBV29-1; cdr3_nt: TGCAGCGTTGATGGGCTTTTCTCGGGGGAGACCCAGTACTTC; cdr3_aa: CSVDGLFSGETQYF
j_call: TRBJ1-6; clone_size: .; d_call: .; v_call: TRBV12-3/TRBV12-4; cdr3_nt: TGTGCCAGCAACCAGGGGCTGCAGTCACCCCTCCACTTT; cdr3_aa: CASNQGLQSPLHF
j_call: TRBJ2-5; clone_size: .; d_call: TRBD1; v_call: TRBV2; cdr3_nt: TGTGCCAGCGGACAGGGACAAGAGACCCAGTACTTC; cdr3_aa: CASGQGQETQYF
j_call: TRBJ2-2; clone_size: once; d_call: TRBD2; v_call: TRBV7-2; cdr3_nt: TGTGCCAGCAGCTTAAGACCGGGACTAGCGGGAGTGGCCGGGGAGCTGTTTTTT; cdr3_aa: CASSLRPGLAGVAGELFF
j_call: TRBJ2-3; clone_size: .; d_call: .; v_call: TRBV9; cdr3_nt: TGTGCCAGCAGCACAGTGGGACAAACAGATACGCAGTATTTT; cdr3_aa: CASSTVGQTDTQYF
j_call: TRBJ2-1; clone_size: once; d_call: .; v_call: TRBV5-4; cdr3_nt: TGTGCCAGCAGCTTGGGAGGGGGGGGCCACTACAATGAGCAGTTCTTC; cdr3_aa: CASSLGGGGHYNEQFF
j_call: TRBJ2-2; clone_size: .; d_call: TRBD2; v_call: TRBV5-5; cdr3_nt: TGTGCCAGCACTAGACTAGCGGGGGCCCCCACCGGGGAGCTGTTTTTT; cdr3_aa: CASTRLAGAPTGELFF
j_call: TRBJ1-3; clone_size: .; d_call: TRBD1; v_call: TRBV14; cdr3_nt: TGTGCCAGCAGCCAACTAATACTCTGGGACAGGCTACCTGGAAACACCATATATTTT; cdr3_aa: CASSQLILWDRLPGNTIYF
j_call: TRBJ1-2; clone_size: .; d_call: .; v_call: TRBV7-9; cdr3_nt: TGTGCCAGCAGCTTAGTGAGTTATGGCTACACCTTC; cdr3_aa: CASSLVSYGYTF
j_call: TRBJ2-2; clone_size: .; d_call: TRBD1; v_call: TRBV5-5; cdr3_nt: TGTGCCAGCAGCTTGGACAGGGGGATTAACGGGGAGCTGTTTTTT; cdr3_aa: CASSLDRGINGELFF
j_call: TRBJ2-6; clone_size: .; d_call: .; v_call: TRBV7-9; cdr3_nt: TGTGCCAGCAGCGGCAGGGACTCTGGGGCCAACGTCCTGACTTTC; cdr3_aa: CASSGRDSGANVLTF
j_call: TRBJ1-1; clone_size: .; d_call: .; v_call: TRBV7-9; cdr3_nt: TGTGCCAGCTCGGGGGTAAACACTGAAGCTTTCTTT; cdr3_aa: CASSGVNTEAFF
j_call: TRBJ2-7; clone_size: .; d_call: .; v_call: TRBV27; cdr3_nt: TGTGCCAGCAGGTCCCCGCGGTCCTACGAGCAGTACTTC; cdr3_aa: CASRSPRSYEQYF
j_call: TRBJ1-1; clone_size: .; d_call: .; v_call: TRBV7-9; cdr3_nt: TGTGCCAGCAGCAATTCAGGGCGGACTGAAGCTTTCTTT; cdr3_aa: CASSNSGRTEAFF
j_call: TRBJ1-2; clone_size: .; d_call: TRBD1; v_call: TRBV10-3; cdr3_nt: TGTGCCACCGCGGGACAGGGGGCCTCTGAGAATGGCTACACCTTC; cdr3_aa: CATAGQGASENGYTF
j_call: TRBJ1-2; clone_size: .; d_call: .; v_call: TRBV19; cdr3_nt: TGTGCCAGTAGCCCTACAGGGCCCCGGGACTATGGCTACACCTTC; cdr3_aa: CASSPTGPRDYGYTF
j_call: TRBJ1-2; clone_size: .; d_call: .; v_call: TRBV11-2; cdr3_nt: TGTGCCAGCTCCCTGTGGGCTTTCTATGGCTACACCTTC; cdr3_aa: CASSLWAFYGYTF
j_call: TRBJ1-1; clone_size: .; d_call: TRBD1; v_call: TRBV5-1; cdr3_nt: TGCGCCAGCAGCTTGGGGCCACAGGGGGCGGGCACTGAAGCTTTCTTT; cdr3_aa: CASSLGPQGAGTEAFF
j_call: TRBJ1-1; clone_size: .; d_call: .; v_call: TRBV12-3/TRBV12-4; cdr3_nt: TGTGCCAGCAGTTTTACAAGTGAAGCTTTCTTT; cdr3_aa: CASSFTSEAFF
j_call: TRBJ2-2; clone_size: .; d_call: TRBD2; v_call: TRBV5-4; cdr3_nt: TGTGCCAGCAGCACCGGGACTAGCGGGGGGGCCCCCGGGGAGCTGTTTTTT; cdr3_aa: CASSTGTSGGAPGELFF
j_call: TRBJ1-6; clone_size: .; d_call: TRBD1; v_call: TRBV27; cdr3_nt: TGTGCCAGCAGTCCGGGGACAGGGGCTAGTTCACCCCTCCACTTT; cdr3_aa: CASSPGTGASSPLHF
j_call: TRBJ2-5; clone_size: .; d_call: .; v_call: TRBV7-8; cdr3_nt: TGTGCCAGCAGCTTAGTCGGAGGGCAAGAGACCCAGTACTTC; cdr3_aa: CASSLVGGQETQYF
j_call: TRBJ1-1; clone_size: .; d_call: .; v_call: TRBV28; cdr3_nt: TGTGCCAGCAGTTTATTATTAGTCGGGGACATGAACACTGAAGCTTTCTTT; cdr3_aa: CASSLLLVGDMNTEAFF
j_call: TRBJ2-2; clone_size: .; d_call: TRBD1; v_call: TRBV7-3; cdr3_nt: TGTGCCTCTCATACAGGGGGTTCGCGGACCGGGGAGCTGTTTTTT; cdr3_aa: CASHTGGSRTGELFF
j_call: TRBJ2-5; clone_size: .; d_call: TRBD2; v_call: TRBV11-3; cdr3_nt: TGTGCCAGCAGCTTACCTTCTAGCGGGAGGGCCGTTCCGGAGACCCAGTACTTC; cdr3_aa: CASSLPSSGRAVPETQYF
j_call: TRBJ1-2; clone_size: .; d_call: .; v_call: TRBV5-1; cdr3_nt: TGCGCCAGCAGCTTTAACAGGATTGAGGGCTACACCTTC; cdr3_aa: CASSFNRIEGYTF
j_call: TRBJ1-1; clone_size: .; d_call: .; v_call: TRBV10-3; cdr3_nt: TGTGCCATCAGTGAGTCGACAGGAGTGAACACTGAAGCTTTCTTT; cdr3_aa: CAISESTGVNTEAFF
j_call: TRBJ1-4; clone_size: .; d_call: .; v_call: TRBV28; cdr3_nt: TGTGCCAGCAGTCGGCCAGGGGCTAATGAAAAACTGTTTTTT; cdr3_aa: CASSRPGANEKLFF
j_call: TRBJ1-2; clone_size: .; d_call: .; v_call: TRBV19; cdr3_nt: TGTGCCAGTAGTTCGTCCTCGTCGGGCGGGTATGGCTACACCTTC; cdr3_aa: CASSSSSSGGYGYTF
j_call: TRBJ1-1; clone_size: .; d_call: .; v_call: TRBV18; cdr3_nt: TGTGCCAGCTCACCACAGAGAAACACTGAAGCTTTCTTT; cdr3_aa: CASSPQRNTEAFF
j_call: TRBJ1-1; clone_size: .; d_call: TRBD1; v_call: TRBV30; cdr3_nt: TGTGCCTGGAGTTTTGACAGGGCTAATGAAGCTTTCTTT; cdr3_aa: CAWSFDRANEAFF
j_call: TRBJ2-1; clone_size: .; d_call: .; v_call: TRBV5-1; cdr3_nt: TGCGCCAGCAAGAGGACAGACGTCTACAATGAGCAGTTCTTC; cdr3_aa: CASKRTDVYNEQFF
j_call: TRBJ1-2; clone_size: .; d_call: .; v_call: TRBV7-3; cdr3_nt: TGTGCCAGCAGCACGGGGATTGGGGGCTACACCTTC; cdr3_aa: CASSTGIGGYTF
j_call: TRBJ2-1; clone_size: .; d_call: .; v_call: TRBV10-2; cdr3_nt: TGCGCCAGCAGTCAATACAATGAGCAGTTCTTC; cdr3_aa: CASSQYNEQFF